The 16 T cell receptor beta chains below were found in one sample sequenced in a study of OX40 agonist ivuxolimab in advanced cancers. Clones were sequenced by immunoSEQ multiplex PCR, and TCRdb holds only the in-frame ones, with some missing. Of 30,000 to 40,000 clones listed, over 85% are singletons. The sequences come from CD4+ or CD8+ T cells sorted from blood, collected in a trial of the OX40 agonist ivuxolimab. These receptors all stem from an adult with an advanced solid tumor such as melanoma, head and neck, liver or kidney cancer.

The genes are TRBV4-2 and TRBJ1-1; 7 nucleotides agree with TRBD1. Germline loops: CDR1 LGHNA, CDR2 YNFKEQ. V shed 1 base and J 7 bases; nucleotides not matched to a gene: 9. The CDR3 has 15 residues. DNA for the CDR3: TGTGCCAGCAGCCAAGGAACAGGGGTGACCATTGAAGCTTTCTTT. It codes for CASSQGTGVTIEAFF.

The CDR3 loop reads CASTQAGSSYNEQFF. CDR3 sequence (DNA): TGTGCCAGCACTCAAGCGGGCAGCTCCTACAATGAGCAGTTCTTC. The chain uses TRBV6-5 and TRBJ2-1, with D maybe TRBD2 (6 bases). V lost 7 bases and J 0 bases, leaving 13 bases between the germline ends. CDR1 and CDR2 from the germline V gene are MNHEY and SVGAGI. This CDR3 contains 15 residues.

The rearrangement uses TRBV7-9 and TRBJ2-4, with D hard to call. V was cut by 5 bases and J by 8 bases, with 13 bases left in between. The CDR3 totals 13 residues. Per the germline V gene, CDR1 is SEHNR and CDR2 is FQNEAQ (reference sequence). CDR3 residues: CASSVMGSDIQYF. The CDR3 bases are TGTGCCAGCAGCGTTATGGGGTCGGACATTCAGTACTTC.

The rearrangement joins TRBV19 to TRBJ1-5; TRBD1 might be the D (6 bases). V lost 6 bases and J lost 7, with 13 bases in between. The V gene's germline CDR1 is LNHDA and CDR2 SQIVND (reference sequence). There are 13 residues in the CDR3. Here the CDR3 DNA reads TGTGCCAGTAGACAGGGAAGTGTCCAGCCCCAGCATTTT. Protein: CASRQGSVQPQHF.

This chain uses TRBV27 with TRBJ2-3, with TRBD2 matching over 8 bases. The length of the CDR3 is 15 residues. With 2 bases clipped from V and 4 bases from J, the junction kept 5 bases outside the gene matches. The germline CDR1 and CDR2 sequences are MNHEY and SMNVEV (reference sequence). The CDR3 DNA sequence: TGTGCCAGCAGTTTAGCGGGGGGCGGGTCAGATACGCAGTATTTT. This gives the protein CASSLAGGGSDTQYF.

The chain is built from TRBV13 and TRBJ2-3; TRBD2 matches 8 bases. CDR1 and CDR2 from the germline V gene are PRHDT and FYEKMQ (reference sequence). V shed 5 bases and J 5 bases; nucleotides not matched to a gene: 12. The CDR3 is made up of 16 amino acids. CDR3 residues: CASSMTSDPKGDTQYF. Here the CDR3 DNA reads TGTGCCAGCAGCATGACTAGCGACCCTAAAGGAGATACGCAGTATTTT.

The chain recombines TRBV4-2 with TRBJ1-5; D possibly corresponds to TRBD1 (5 bases). In germline, CDR1 is LGHNA, CDR2 YNFKEQ. CDR3 length: 18 amino acids. V shed 1 base and J shed 3 bases, with 19 bases lying between them. The CDR3 DNA reads as TGTGCCAGCAGCCAAGGAGGCCCAGGAACAGGTCACAATCAGCCCCAGCATTTT. Translating gives CASSQGGPGTGHNQPQHF.

This clone came up once. V is TRBV7-2 and J is TRBJ2-2, with D unresolved. This CDR3 comprises 14 residues. With 0 bases removed from V and 6 bases from J, the gap between germline ends came to 8 bases. Germline V gene sequence: CDR1 SGHTA, CDR2 FQGNSA. The CDR3 spells CASSLAFLAGELFF. Here the CDR3 DNA reads TGTGCCAGCAGCTTAGCCTTCTTAGCCGGGGAGCTGTTTTTT. Filled out from reference TRBV7-2 and TRBJ2-2, the complete variable domain reads GAGVSQSPSNKVTEKGKDVELRCDPISGHTALYWYRQSLGQGLEFLIYFQGNSAPDKSGLPSDRFSAERTGGSVSTLTIQRTQQEDSAVYLCASSLAFLAGELFFGEGSRLTVL.

The chain couples TRBV11-2 to TRBJ1-2; D not resolved. Between the trimmed V and J ends, which lost 0 bases and 7 bases, there was a span of 15 bases. The CDR3 is 15 amino acids. Germline V lookup: CDR1 SGHAT, CDR2 FQNNGV. CDR3 protein: CASSLETGNYGGYTF. DNA of the CDR3: TGTGCCAGCAGCTTAGAAACTGGCAATTACGGTGGCTACACCTTC.

The chain has TRBV27 and TRBJ2-2, with D maybe TRBD2 (6 bases). The germline V gene has CDR1 MNHEY and CDR2 SMNVEV (reference sequence). This CDR3 is 14 amino acids long. V was cut by 11 bases and J by 1 base, with 14 bases left in between. Here the CDR3 DNA reads TGTGCCTGCGCGGCGGGGATGAACACCGGGGAGCTGTTTTTT. Its translation is CACAAGMNTGELFF.

This chain joins TRBV7-9 and TRBJ2-3, with D perhaps matching TRBD1 or TRBD2 (5 bases each). CDR1 is SEHNR and CDR2 is FQNEAQ in the germline V gene (reference sequence). V lost 3 bases and J lost 2, with 9 bases in between. The CDR3 contains 14 residues. The CDR3, as DNA: TGTGCCAGCAGCTTGCAGGGACCCACAGATACGCAGTATTTT. Its protein is CASSLQGPTDTQYF.

The gene calls are TRBV4-1 and TRBJ2-3; D possibly corresponds to TRBD2 (6 bases). This CDR3 is 16 amino acids long. Germline CDR1 and CDR2: MGHRA and YSYEKL. Trimming removed 1 base at V and 2 bases at J, with 13 bases between. CDR3 nucleotide sequence: TGCGCCAGCAGCCAAGTAGCGGAGCCGAACACAGATACGCAGTATTTT. Translating gives CASSQVAEPNTDTQYF.

The chain recombines TRBV5-5 with TRBJ2-1, with 9 bases matching TRBD1. The CDR3 runs 16 residues. Germline CDR1 and CDR2: SGHKS and YYEKEE (reference sequence). After removal of 5 bases from V and 4 bases from J, the junction contained 10 bases not matched to a gene. CDR3 coding DNA: TGTGCCAGCAGTCGAGGCCGGGACAGGGCGTACAATGAGCAGTTCTTC. This encodes CASSRGRDRAYNEQFF.

The V call is TRBV5-1, the J call TRBJ2-3, with D perhaps being TRBD1 or TRBD2 (5 bases each). The CDR3 covers 18 residues. In germline, CDR1 is SGHRS, CDR2 YFSETQ. V was cut by 9 bases and J by 4 bases, with 30 bases left in between. The CDR3 nucleotides read TGCGCCACCAAACTAGGGTGGGACCCCCAGACCCCCTCAGATACGCAGTATTTT. Its protein product is CATKLGWDPQTPSDTQYF.

This chain joins TRBV7-8 and TRBJ1-5; D remains ambiguous. Per germline, CDR1 SGHVS and CDR2 FQNEAQ. The V end was cut by 7 bases, the J end by 6 bases, with 16 bases between. The CDR3 has 14 residues. CDR3: CASTLGSGTQPQHF. The CDR3 DNA reads TGTGCCAGCACCTTGGGGAGCGGCACTCAGCCCCAGCATTTT.

The chain is built from TRBV11-2 and TRBJ2-1; no clear D. With 7 bases removed from V and 6 bases from J, the gap between germline ends came to 16 bases. This CDR3 has 14 amino acids. Germline V CDR1 and CDR2: SGHAT, FQNNGV. CDR3 DNA: TGTGCCAGCACCCAACCCTCATACCGCAATGAGCAGTTCTTC. Protein sequence: CASTQPSYRNEQFF.